The 23 T cell receptor beta chains presented below share a single source sample, sequenced in a study of T cell responses to AZD1222 COVID-19 vaccine. Sequenced by immunoSEQ multiplex PCR; TCRdb stores in-frame clones only, minus some. The sample shows about 80,000 clones, roughly nine tenths of them seen only once. Sample: peripheral blood, taken on day 0 of AZD1222 vaccination. The receptor set was obtained from an adult in good health.

J is TRBJ2-3 and V is TRBV6-5; a weak D match, TRBD2 (6 bases). Trimming took off 8 bases at V and 4 bases at J, with 16 bases between the two ends. The CDR3 length is 14 residues. Germline V gives CDR1 MNHEY, CDR2 SVGAGI. The CDR3 DNA is TGTGCCAGCGGGCAAACTAGCATCGCAGATACGCAGTATTTT. Its protein product is CASGQTSIADTQYF.

The chain is built from TRBV6-1 and TRBJ2-5; TRBD2 matches 13 bases. V was clipped by 4 bases and J by 2 bases; unmatched bases: 4. Germline CDR1 and CDR2: MNHNS and SASEGT. CDR3 length: 16 residues. CDR3 sequence reads: CASSGGLAGVQETQYF. DNA for the CDR3: TGTGCCAGCAGTGGCGGACTAGCGGGAGTACAAGAGACCCAGTACTTC.

A few counts support this clone. CDR3: CASSSTDSQSQAFF. The DNA of the CDR3 is TGTGCCAGCAGTTCGACGGACAGCCAGTCCCAAGCTTTCTTT. The chain joins TRBV6-1 to TRBJ1-1; a weak D match, TRBD1 (6 bases). The CDR3 length is 14 residues. V lost 5 bases, J lost 9 bases, and 19 bases lay in between. Per the germline V gene, CDR1 is MNHNS and CDR2 is SASEGT.

The chain couples TRBV28 to TRBJ2-7; 9 bases map to TRBD2. The junction had 13 bases not matched to a gene; V was cut back by 6 bases and J by 1 base. CDR1 is MDHEN, CDR2 SYDVKM, per germline. This CDR3 has 17 amino acids. As DNA, the CDR3 is TGTGCCAGCAGCCCGCAGGGAGAGCGGGAGGTTTCCTACGAGCAGTACTTC. This translates into CASSPQGEREVSYEQYF.

The chain uses TRBV2 and TRBJ1-5, with 9 bases lining up with TRBD1. The CDR3 runs 17 residues. V shed 5 bases, J shed 2 bases, and the junction held 10 bases outside the gene matches. Germline V lookup: CDR1 SNHLY, CDR2 FYNNEI. The CDR3 loop reads CASSTGQGYSGNQPQHF. For the CDR3, the DNA is TGTGCCAGCAGTACAGGACAGGGGTATTCGGGCAATCAGCCCCAGCATTTT.

The chain is built from TRBV27 and TRBJ2-3, with TRBD2 identical over 12 bases. Looked up from germline, CDR1 is MNHEY and CDR2 is SMNVEV (reference sequence). Losses at the gene ends were 5 bases for V and 3 bases for J; bases not matched to a gene: 12. The CDR3 sequence is 18 residues long. CDR3 loop: CASSPHRWTSGMTDTQYF. The CDR3, as DNA: TGTGCCAGCAGTCCTCACCGTTGGACTAGCGGGATGACAGATACGCAGTATTTT.

V gene TRBV7-9 combines with J gene TRBJ1-1; a weak D match, TRBD1 (6 bases). The germline V and J ends were trimmed by 7 bases and 2 bases, with 20 bases remaining between them. Germline V lookup: CDR1 SEHNR, CDR2 FQNEAQ (reference sequence). The CDR3 consists of 16 residues. CDR3 loop: CASNPAGEISNTEAFF. The CDR3 DNA sequence: TGTGCCAGCAATCCCGCAGGGGAGATCTCCAACACTGAAGCTTTCTTT.

The chain combines TRBV7-9 with TRBJ1-2, with 8 bases fitting TRBD1. V lost 2 bases and J lost 3; bases outside the gene matches: 8. CDR1 is SEHNR, CDR2 FQNEAQ, per germline (reference sequence). This CDR3 is built from 16 residues. In DNA, the CDR3 is TGTGCCAGCAGCTTAAGCGGGACAGGTCCATACTATGGCTACACCTTC. This codes for CASSLSGTGPYYGYTF.

This clone has only one observation. The chain links TRBV2 to TRBJ2-3; D may match TRBD1 or TRBD2 (6 bases each). Between the trimmed V and J ends, which lost 8 bases and 0 bases, there was a span of 12 bases. The CDR3 contains 14 residues. From germline, CDR1 is SNHLY and CDR2 FYNNEI. This CDR3 is CASPGGTSTDTQYF. In DNA, the CDR3 is TGTGCCAGCCCTGGCGGGACAAGCACAGATACGCAGTATTTT.

The V call is TRBV9, the J call TRBJ2-1, with TRBD1 as a possible D gene (6 bases). The CDR3 contains 14 residues. V was trimmed by 3 bases and J by 5 bases, leaving 12 bases between them. Per germline, CDR1 SGDLS and CDR2 YYNGEE. The CDR3 DNA follows: TGTGCCAGCAGCGCCCCGACAGGCGACAATGAGCAGTTCTTC. Its protein product is CASSAPTGDNEQFF.

The chain has TRBV7-2 and TRBJ2-1; D is uncertain. V was clipped by 7 bases and J by 5 bases, with 18 bases between them. Germline V gene sequence: CDR1 SGHTA, CDR2 FQGNSA. The CDR3 is 15 residues long. Written as DNA, the CDR3 is TGTGCCAGCACCCCCTCCTACCTGATCGACAATGAGCAGTTCTTC. It specifies CASTPSYLIDNEQFF.

This chain connects TRBV19 to TRBJ2-4; perhaps D is TRBD1 or TRBD2 (6 bases each). From germline, CDR1 is LNHDA and CDR2 SQIVND (reference sequence). This CDR3 has 14 residues. V was trimmed by 3 bases and J by 3 bases, leaving 9 bases between them. CDR3 in DNA: TGTGCCAGTAGTATGCGGGACAACAAAAACATTCAGTACTTC. Residues: CASSMRDNKNIQYF.

The CDR3 reads CASSMGLAASGELFF. The CDR3 nucleotides are TGTGCCAGCAGCATGGGACTAGCAGCATCCGGGGAGCTGTTTTTT. V is TRBV5-4 and J is TRBJ2-2, with 9 bases aligning to TRBD2. V was pared by 4 bases and J by 6 bases, with 7 bases of the junction left unmatched. Germline V gives CDR1 SGHNT, CDR2 YYREEE (reference sequence). The CDR3 contains 15 residues.

This chain connects TRBV9 to TRBJ1-2; no firm D call. Per the germline V gene, CDR1 is SGDLS and CDR2 is YYNGEE. The CDR3 covers 12 residues. Trimming removed 8 bases from V and 5 bases from J, with 13 bases in between. The CDR3 reads CASVLSLYGYTF. The DNA for the CDR3 is TGTGCCAGTGTCCTCTCTTTGTATGGCTACACCTTC.

V is TRBV2 and J is TRBJ1-3, with D unresolved. Germline V CDR1 and CDR2: SNHLY, FYNNEI. The CDR3 totals 15 residues. Between the trimmed V and J ends, which lost 5 bases and 1 base, there was a span of 12 bases. The CDR3 nucleotides are TGTGCCAGCAGTAAGGAAGGCACATCTGGAAACACCATATATTTT. Translating gives CASSKEGTSGNTIYF. Supplemented by reference TRBV2 and TRBJ1-3, the full variable domain reads EPEVTQTPSHQVTQMGQEVILRCVPISNHLYFYWYRQILGQKVEFLVSFYNNEISEKSEIFDDQFSVERPDGSNFTLKIRSTKLEDSAMYFCASSKEGTSGNTIYFGEGSWLTVV.

The chain combines TRBV27 with TRBJ1-2, with D maybe TRBD1 (6 bases). V lost 6 bases and J lost 8, with 19 bases in between. This CDR3 contains 14 residues. The germline CDR1 and CDR2 sequences are MNHEY and SMNVEV (reference sequence). The CDR3 reads CASSLTGRLRGYTF. Written as DNA, the CDR3 is TGTGCCAGCAGCCTGACAGGAAGGTTACGCGGCTACACCTTC.

V gene TRBV4-1 combines with J gene TRBJ1-5, with D perhaps TRBD1 (5 bases). V shed 4 bases and J shed 2 bases, with 15 bases lying between them. Per germline, CDR1 MGHRA and CDR2 YSYEKL. This CDR3 has 16 amino acids. This CDR3 reads CASSLSDGARNQPQHF. The CDR3 DNA is TGCGCCAGCAGCCTCTCGGATGGGGCTCGCAATCAGCCCCAGCATTTT.

The chain links TRBV5-4 to TRBJ2-7; 7 bases are shared with TRBD1. The CDR3 loop spans 13 amino acids. The germline CDR1 and CDR2 sequences are SGHNT and YYREEE (reference sequence). V lost 4 bases, J lost 5 bases, and 6 bases stayed unmatched. CDR3 DNA sequence: TGTGCCAGCAGCGTTGACAGGGTCCACGAGCAGTACTTC. Translated: CASSVDRVHEQYF.

The genes are TRBV11-2 and TRBJ1-1; possibly TRBD1 for D (5 bases). The germline gives CDR1 SGHAT, CDR2 FQNNGV. This CDR3 spans 15 amino acids. Trimming took off 5 bases at V and 5 bases at J, with 18 bases between the two ends. The CDR3 DNA reads as TGTGCCAGCAGCCCTAGGCTTGGGGGGAGGACTGAAGCTTTCTTT. Its protein is CASSPRLGGRTEAFF.

The CDR3 DNA is TGCAGCGTTGAAGATGGGGGCGGGAATGAGCAGTTCTTC. Amino acids: CSVEDGGGNEQFF. The chain employs TRBV29-1 and TRBJ2-1; D may be TRBD1 (6 bases). CDR1 is SQVTM and CDR2 is ANQGSEA in the germline V gene. The CDR3 length is 13 residues. V shed 0 bases and J shed 7 bases, with 10 bases lying between them.

The genes are TRBV5-4 and TRBJ2-2, with D uncertain. Germline lookup yields CDR1 SGHNT and CDR2 YYREEE (reference sequence). V was trimmed by 0 bases and J by 0 bases, leaving 6 bases between them. The CDR3 is 15 amino acids. The CDR3 reads CASSLDGANTGELFF. CDR3 DNA sequence: TGTGCCAGCAGCTTGGATGGGGCGAACACCGGGGAGCTGTTTTTT.

The chain couples TRBV28 to TRBJ1-6, with unresolved D. CDR3 length equals 13 residues. Trimming pared 3 bases from V and 8 bases from J, leaving 8 bases between. Per germline, CDR1 MDHEN and CDR2 SYDVKM. CDR3 nucleotides: TGTGCCAGCAGTTTGGGTAGTGATTCACCCCTCCACTTT. Translated: CASSLGSDSPLHF.

This clone was seen once. V gene TRBV10-3 combines with J gene TRBJ2-1; 13 positions agree with TRBD2. This CDR3 is built from 15 residues. After removal of 4 bases from V and 6 bases from J, the junction contained 3 bases not matched to a gene. CDR1 is ENHRY and CDR2 is SYGVKD in the germline V gene. The CDR3 nucleotides are TGTGCCATCAGTGGGACTAGCGGGAGAGGCAATGAGCAGTTCTTC. Protein product: CAISGTSGRGNEQFF.